This T cell receptor (beta chain) was profiled in a study of low-dose radiotherapy and immunotherapy resistance in tumors. Priming of first-strand cDNA relied on TRAV- and TRBV-specific primers (covering alpha and beta chains). The TCRs were subjected to amplification over 20 PCR cycles employing a constant-region primer in conjunction with a V-primer adapter. Isolated mRNA underwent amplification via in vitro transcription. TCRdb reprocessed the reads with MiXCR, giving one entry per CDR3 protein. The sample has some 94,000 distinct CDR3 sequences, about 20% seen once. Time point here: after trial treatment. Treatment given: LDRT plus nivolumab, ipilimumab, low-dose cyclophosphamide and aspirin (RACIN trial). The treatment that donors received included nivolumab, ipilimumab, aspirin, low-dose cyclophosphamide and low-dose radiotherapy. This clonotype has at least ten counts. The origin of this receptor is a female donor with ovarian cancer. Sequencing was performed on PBMCs, taken after low-dose radiotherapy plus immunotherapy.

As DNA, the CDR3 is TGTGCCAGCAGTGCGGGTAGGGGGCTAATAGATACGCAGTATTTT. Its translation: CASSAGRGLIDTQYF. This rearrangement joins TRBV6-2 or TRBV6-3 to TRBJ2-3; 7 bases are a match to TRBD1. Germline loops: CDR1 MNHEY, CDR2 SVGEGT. CDR3 length: 15 residues. The junction had 10 bases not matched to a gene; V was cut back by 5 bases and J by 5 bases.